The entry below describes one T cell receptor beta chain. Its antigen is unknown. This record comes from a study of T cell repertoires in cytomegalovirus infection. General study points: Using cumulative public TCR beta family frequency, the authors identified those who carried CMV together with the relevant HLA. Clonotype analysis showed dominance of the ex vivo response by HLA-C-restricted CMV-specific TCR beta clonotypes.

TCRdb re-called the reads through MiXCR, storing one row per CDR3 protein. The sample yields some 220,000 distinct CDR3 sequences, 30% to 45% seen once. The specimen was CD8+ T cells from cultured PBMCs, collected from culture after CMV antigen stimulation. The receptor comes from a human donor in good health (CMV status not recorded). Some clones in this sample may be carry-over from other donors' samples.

The CDR3 spells CASSGRFRRGDKNIQYF. The CDR3 DNA is TGTGCCAGTAGTGGACGGTTCCGACGGGGGGACAAAAACATTCAGTACTTC. The gene calls are TRBV19 and TRBJ2-4; 7 bases map to TRBD2. Germline CDR1 LNHDA, CDR2 SQIVND (reference sequence). The CDR3 is 17 amino acids. The V segment lost 5 bases and the J segment 3 bases; nucleotides outside the gene matches: 13. The whole variable domain, filled in from reference TRBV19 and TRBJ2-4, reads DGGITQSPKYLFRKEGQNVTLSCEQNLNHDAMYWYRQDPGQGLRLIYYSQIVNDFQKGDIAEGYSVSREKKESFPLTVTSAQKNPTAFYLCASSGRFRRGDKNIQYFGAGTRLSVL.